This T cell receptor beta chain was identified in a study of OX40 agonist ivuxolimab in advanced cancers. The CDR3 contains 15 residues. Germline CDR1 and CDR2: MNHEY and SMNVEV (reference sequence). V was pared by 0 bases and J by 4 bases, with 5 bases of the junction left unmatched. Repertoires were generated with immunoSEQ multiplex PCR, while TCRdb's copy carries only in-frame clones and drops some. The data show 13,000 to 15,000 clones, about 78% seen once. The chain links TRBV27 to TRBJ1-2; the match to TRBD1 covers 7 bases. The TCR originated in an adult with an advanced solid tumor such as melanoma, head and neck, liver or kidney cancer. The sequences come from CD4+ or CD8+ T cells sorted from blood, collected in a trial of the OX40 agonist ivuxolimab. In DNA, the CDR3 is TGTGCCAGCAGTTTATCTGGGACAGAGCCCTATGGCTACACCTTC. This sequence encodes CASSLSGTEPYGYTF.